The TCR beta chain described here comes from a study of Graves' ophthalmopathy and Graves' hyperthyroidism. At the level of the study: No ophthalmopathy within 18 months of follow-up signified stable hyperthyroidism. Study-wide points: Separation of ophthalmopathy from stable hyperthyroidism was achieved by a 13-signature model, at 85% to 90% sensitivity and under 82% specificity. Blood repertoires reportedly contained most expanded thyroid clonotypes above 0.001 frequency.

TCR beta CDR3 regions were amplified from RNA transcripts. Second-round multiplex PCR followed a first-round RT-PCR using HTBI primers. TCRdb passed the multiplex PCR reads through MiXCR, listing each CDR3 protein once. Among 450,000 to 600,000 distinct CDR3 sequences listed, under 45% were seen once. CDR1 SGHVS and CDR2 FNYEAQ come from the germline V gene. There are 15 residues in the CDR3. V gave up 5 bases and J gave up 2 bases, with 14 bases separating them. In regard to this clonotype: Antigen: not known.

The chain is built from TRBV7-6 and TRBJ2-3, with no clear D. Sample: peripheral blood or thyroid tissue (not recorded which). This clonotype was obtained from an adult man with Graves' hyperthyroidism. The CDR3 here is CASSPLPGLTDTQYF. The CDR3 bases are TGTGCCAGCAGCCCCCTCCCAGGCCTCACAGATACGCAGTATTTT.